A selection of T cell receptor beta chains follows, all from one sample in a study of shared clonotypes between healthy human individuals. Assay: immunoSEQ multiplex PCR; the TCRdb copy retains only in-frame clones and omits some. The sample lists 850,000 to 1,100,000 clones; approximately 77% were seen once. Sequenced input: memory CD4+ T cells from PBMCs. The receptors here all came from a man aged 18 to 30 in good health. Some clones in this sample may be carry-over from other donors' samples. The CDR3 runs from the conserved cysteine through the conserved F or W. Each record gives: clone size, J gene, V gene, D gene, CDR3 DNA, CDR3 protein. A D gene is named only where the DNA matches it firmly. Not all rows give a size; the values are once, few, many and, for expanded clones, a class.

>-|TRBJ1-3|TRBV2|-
TGTGCCAGCAGTGAAGGCACTTCGGGAAGAAACACCATATATTTT
CASSEGTSGRNTIYF
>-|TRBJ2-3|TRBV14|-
TGTGCCAGCAGCCAAGTTGATCCAGATACGCAGTATTTT
CASSQVDPDTQYF
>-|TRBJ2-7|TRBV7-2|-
TGTGCCAGCAGCTTGGTCGAGGGGGGGTACGAGCAGTACTTC
CASSLVEGGYEQYF
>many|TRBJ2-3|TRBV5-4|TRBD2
TGTGCCAGCAGCGCGGGGCTAGCGGGGGCCGGGCTCACAGATACGCAGTATTTT
CASSAGLAGAGLTDTQYF
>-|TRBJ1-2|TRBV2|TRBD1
TGTGCCAGCACCGGGACAGGGGCTAACTATGGCTACACCTTC
CASTGTGANYGYTF
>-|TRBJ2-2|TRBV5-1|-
TGCGCCAGCAGCAGAGAAGGGTCCGGGGAGCTGTTTTTT
CASSREGSGELFF
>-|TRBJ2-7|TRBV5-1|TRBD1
TGCGCCAGCAGCTTTTCCCCTGGACAGGCCTACGAGCAGTACTTC
CASSFSPGQAYEQYF
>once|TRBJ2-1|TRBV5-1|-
TGCGCCAGCAGCTTGGGGCCCGTATCTAGCGATGAGCAGTTCTTC
CASSLGPVSSDEQFF
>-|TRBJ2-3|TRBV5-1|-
TGCGCCAGCAGCCCCCCTATCACAGATACGCAGTATTTT
CASSPPITDTQYF
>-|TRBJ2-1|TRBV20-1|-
TGCAGTGCCGCGATCAGGGATGAGCAGTTCTTC
CSAAIRDEQFF
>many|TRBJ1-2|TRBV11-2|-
TGTGCCAGCAGCCACTACAGGGATCATGGCTACACCTTC
CASSHYRDHGYTF
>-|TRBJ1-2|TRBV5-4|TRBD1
TGTGCCAGCAGCTTGGTAGGACAGGGACACTATGGCTACACCTTC
CASSLVGQGHYGYTF
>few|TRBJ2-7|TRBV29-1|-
TGCAGCGTTCGAGCAGGGGCCGAGCAGTACTTC
CSVRAGAEQYF
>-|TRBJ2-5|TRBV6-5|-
TGTGCCAGCAGGCGACTAGGTCAAGAGACCCAGTACTTC
CASRRLGQETQYF
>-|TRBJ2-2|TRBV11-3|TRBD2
TGTGCCAGCAGCCCCCTCCGGTTAGCGGGAGGCGGGGGCGGGGAGCTGTTTTTT
CASSPLRLAGGGGGELFF
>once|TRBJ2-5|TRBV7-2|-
TGTGCCAGCAGCCTCCTGTTAGAGACCCAGTACTTC
CASSLLLETQYF
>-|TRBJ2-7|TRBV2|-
TGTGCCAGCGGAGACTTTGTCGAGCAGTACTTC
CASGDFVEQYF
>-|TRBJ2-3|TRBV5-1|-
TGCGCCAGCAGCCCCCACCGCACAGATACGCAGTATTTT
CASSPHRTDTQYF
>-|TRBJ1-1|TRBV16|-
TGTGCCAGCAGCAACTCGGGGGCAGGCACTGAAGCTTTCTTT
CASSNSGAGTEAFF
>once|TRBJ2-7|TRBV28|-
TGTGCCAGCAGTCCCCGGTCCTACGTCCGTCAGTACTTC
CASSPRSYVRQYF
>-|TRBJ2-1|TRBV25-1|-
TGTGCCAGCTCAGGAGGGGGCTCCTACAATGAGCAGTTCTTC
CASSGGGSYNEQFF
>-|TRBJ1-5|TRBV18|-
TGTGCCAGCTCACCCTCGGGGGGGTGGAATCAGCCCCAGCATTTT
CASSPSGGWNQPQHF
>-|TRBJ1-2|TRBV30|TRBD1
TGTGCCTGGAGTGTAGGGTTTGGACAGGGTCCTAACTATGGCTACACCTTC
CAWSVGFGQGPNYGYTF
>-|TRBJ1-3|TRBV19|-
TGTGCCAGTAGAGACGGGAGCTCTGGAAACACCATATATTTT
CASRDGSSGNTIYF
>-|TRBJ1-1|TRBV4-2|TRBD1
TGTGCCAGCAGCCAACCAGGACAGGGGGCGAATGAAGCTTTCTTT
CASSQPGQGANEAFF
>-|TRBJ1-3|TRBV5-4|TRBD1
TGTGCCAGCAGCTTAAGCGGGACAGGGAGCGGAAACACCATATATTTT
CASSLSGTGSGNTIYF
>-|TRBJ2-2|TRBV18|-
TGTGCCAGCTCACCACCGCCCAGCAACGGGGAGCTGTTTTTT
CASSPPPSNGELFF
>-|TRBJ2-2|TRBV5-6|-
TGTGCCAGCAGCTTTAGGTCCGGGGAGCTGTTTTTT
CASSFRSGELFF
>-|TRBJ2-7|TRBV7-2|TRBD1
TGTGCCAGCAGACGTCGCACAGGGGGTTCTAGTTACGAGCAGTACTTC
CASRRRTGGSSYEQYF
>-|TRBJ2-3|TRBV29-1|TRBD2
TGCAGCTTTTCGGGACTAGCGGGAGAAAGAAGCACAGATACGCAGTATTTT
CSFSGLAGERSTDTQYF
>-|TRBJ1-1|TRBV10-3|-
TGTGCCATCAGTGGGATTCTATTGAACACTGAAGCTTTCTTT
CAISGILLNTEAFF
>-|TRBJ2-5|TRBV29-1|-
TGCAGCGTTGCACCGGGACGGATGACGGAGACCCAGTACTTC
CSVAPGRMTETQYF
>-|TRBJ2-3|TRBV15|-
TGTGCCACCAGCAGAGATTTGCGGGATTACCTTACGCAGTATTTT
CATSRDLRDYLTQYF
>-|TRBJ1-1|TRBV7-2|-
TGTGCCAGCAGCTTCACACGGAACACTGAAGCTTTCTTT
CASSFTRNTEAFF
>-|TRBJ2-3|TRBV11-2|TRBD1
TGTGCCAGCAGCTTTGGCCAAAACAGGGGAACAGATACGCAGTATTTT
CASSFGQNRGTDTQYF
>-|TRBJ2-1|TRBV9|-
TGTGCCAGCAGCGGGACAGATTACTACAATGAGCAGTTCTTC
CASSGTDYYNEQFF
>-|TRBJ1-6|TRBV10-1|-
TGCGCCAGCAGCGCCGTGGCCGGCGGAAGGTTCCACTTT
CASSAVAGGRFHF
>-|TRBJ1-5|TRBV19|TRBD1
TGTGCCAGTAGTATCGTAGGGGGACAGGGTAATCAGCCCCAGCATTTT
CASSIVGGQGNQPQHF
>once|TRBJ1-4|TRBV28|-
TGTGCCAGAATACTCGGGGGACCTCCCCTTGCAACTAATGAAAAACTGTTTTTT
CARILGGPPLATNEKLFF
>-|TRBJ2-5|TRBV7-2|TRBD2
TGTGCCAGCAGCTTAGCGGGGCTGGCGGGAGGGCGGAGGGAGACCCAGTACTTC
CASSLAGLAGGRRETQYF
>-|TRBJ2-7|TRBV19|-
TGTGCCAGTAGTGGGCCTAACTCCTACGAGCAGTACTTC
CASSGPNSYEQYF